This paragraph reports one T cell receptor (beta chain). Then a second PCR, running about 6 to 11 cycles, was carried out with a sample-barcoded 5' primer and a J-beta primer mix. TCRdb re-derived calls from the 5' RACE reads in MiXCR, one entry per CDR3 protein. The data hold 1.5 million to 2 million distinct CDR3 sequences, with approximately 50% observed a single time. The sample is drawn from a study of blood T cells in healthy people across ages. CDR1 MDHEN and CDR2 SYDVKM come from the germline V gene. The CDR3 has 14 amino acids. Trimming stripped 4 bases from V and 4 bases from J, with 13 bases between.

The chain employs TRBV28 and TRBJ1-2; D may be TRBD1 (6 bases). This receptor was taken from a middle-aged woman in good health. Material: blood. The CDR3 DNA reads as TGTGCCAGCAGTTACAGGGAAAGCGGCTATGGCTACACCTTC. Translating gives CASSYRESGYGYTF.